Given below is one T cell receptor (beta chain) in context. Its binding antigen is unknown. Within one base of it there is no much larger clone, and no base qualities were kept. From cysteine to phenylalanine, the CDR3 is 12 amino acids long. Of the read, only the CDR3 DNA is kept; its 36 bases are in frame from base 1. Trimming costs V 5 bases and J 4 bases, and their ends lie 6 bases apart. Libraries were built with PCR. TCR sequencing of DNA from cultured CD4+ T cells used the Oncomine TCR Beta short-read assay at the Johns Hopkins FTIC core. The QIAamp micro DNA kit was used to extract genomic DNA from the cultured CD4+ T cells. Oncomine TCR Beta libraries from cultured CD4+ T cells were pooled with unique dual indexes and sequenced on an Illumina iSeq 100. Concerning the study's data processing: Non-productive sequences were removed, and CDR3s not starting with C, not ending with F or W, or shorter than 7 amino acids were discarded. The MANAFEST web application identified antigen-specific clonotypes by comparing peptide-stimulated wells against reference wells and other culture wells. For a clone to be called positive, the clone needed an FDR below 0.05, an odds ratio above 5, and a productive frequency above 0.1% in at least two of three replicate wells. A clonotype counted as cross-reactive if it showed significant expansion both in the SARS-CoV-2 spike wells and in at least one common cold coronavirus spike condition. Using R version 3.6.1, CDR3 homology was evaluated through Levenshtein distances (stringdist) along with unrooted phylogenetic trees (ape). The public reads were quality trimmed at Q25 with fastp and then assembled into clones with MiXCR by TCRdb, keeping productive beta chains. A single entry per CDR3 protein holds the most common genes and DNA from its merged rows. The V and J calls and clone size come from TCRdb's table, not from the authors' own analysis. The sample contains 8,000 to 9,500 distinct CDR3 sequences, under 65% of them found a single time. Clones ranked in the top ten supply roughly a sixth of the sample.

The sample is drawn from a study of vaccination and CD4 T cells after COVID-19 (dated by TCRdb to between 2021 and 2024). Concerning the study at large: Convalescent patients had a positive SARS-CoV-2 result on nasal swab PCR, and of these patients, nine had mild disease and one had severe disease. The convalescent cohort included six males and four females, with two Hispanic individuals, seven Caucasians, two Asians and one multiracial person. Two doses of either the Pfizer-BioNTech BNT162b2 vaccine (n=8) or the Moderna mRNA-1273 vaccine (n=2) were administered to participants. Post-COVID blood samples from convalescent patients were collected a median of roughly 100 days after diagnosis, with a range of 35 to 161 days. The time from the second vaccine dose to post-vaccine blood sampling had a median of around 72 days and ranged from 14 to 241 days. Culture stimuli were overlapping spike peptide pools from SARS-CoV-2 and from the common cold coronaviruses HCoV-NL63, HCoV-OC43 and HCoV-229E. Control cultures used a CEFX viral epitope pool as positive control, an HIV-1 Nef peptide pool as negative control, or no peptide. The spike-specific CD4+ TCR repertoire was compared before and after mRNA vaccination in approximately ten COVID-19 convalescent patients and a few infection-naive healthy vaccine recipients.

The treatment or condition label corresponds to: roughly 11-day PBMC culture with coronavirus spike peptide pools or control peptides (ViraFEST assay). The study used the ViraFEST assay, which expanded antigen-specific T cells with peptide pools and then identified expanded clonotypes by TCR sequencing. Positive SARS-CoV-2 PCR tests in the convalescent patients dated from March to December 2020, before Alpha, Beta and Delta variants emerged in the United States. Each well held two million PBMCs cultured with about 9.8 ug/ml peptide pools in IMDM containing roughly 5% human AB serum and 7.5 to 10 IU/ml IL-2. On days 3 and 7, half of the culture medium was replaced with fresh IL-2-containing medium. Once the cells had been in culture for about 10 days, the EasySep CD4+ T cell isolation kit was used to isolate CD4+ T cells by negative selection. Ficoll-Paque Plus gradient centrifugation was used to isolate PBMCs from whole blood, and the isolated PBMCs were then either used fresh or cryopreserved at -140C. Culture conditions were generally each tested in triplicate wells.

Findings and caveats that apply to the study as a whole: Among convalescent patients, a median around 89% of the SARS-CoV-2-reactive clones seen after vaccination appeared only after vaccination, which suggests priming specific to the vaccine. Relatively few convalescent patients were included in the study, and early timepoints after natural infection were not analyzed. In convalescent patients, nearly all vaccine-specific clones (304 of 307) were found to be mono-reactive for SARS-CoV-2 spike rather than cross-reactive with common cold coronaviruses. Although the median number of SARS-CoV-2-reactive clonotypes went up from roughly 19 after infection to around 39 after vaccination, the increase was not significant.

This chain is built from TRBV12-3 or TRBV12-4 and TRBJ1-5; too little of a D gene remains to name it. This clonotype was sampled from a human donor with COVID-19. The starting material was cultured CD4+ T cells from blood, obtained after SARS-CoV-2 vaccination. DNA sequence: TGTGCCAGCAGTCCGCTTAATCAGCCCCAGCATTTT. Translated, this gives CASSPLNQPQHF.